The next 30 T cell receptor beta chains were all read from a single sample in a study of OX40 agonist ivuxolimab in advanced cancers. TCRdb's copy holds only in-frame clones and misses some; the assay was immunoSEQ multiplex PCR. The sample holds around 31,000 clones, more than 75% seen once. Material: CD4+ or CD8+ T cells sorted from blood, obtained in a trial of the OX40 agonist ivuxolimab. Receptors originate from an adult with an advanced solid tumor such as melanoma, head and neck, liver or kidney cancer.

The rearrangement uses TRBV19 and TRBJ2-5, with TRBD1 matching over 8 bases. Germline V gene lookup returns CDR1 LNHDA and CDR2 SQIVND (reference sequence). J was trimmed by 3 bases and V by 4 bases; bases with no gene match: 13. This CDR3 spans 17 amino acids. The CDR3 nucleotides are TGTGCCAGTAGTACCTTACCGACAGGGGACGGCGAAGAGACCCAGTACTTC. Protein: CASSTLPTGDGEETQYF.

The chain couples TRBV13 to TRBJ2-3, with 14 bases matching TRBD2. The CDR3 is made up of 18 amino acids. Unmatched junction bases numbered 6, after V lost 4 bases and J lost 0 bases. Germline assignment: CDR1 PRHDT and CDR2 FYEKMQ (reference sequence). CDR3 nucleotides: TGTGCCAGCAGCTCGGGACTAGCGGGGGTAGCTAGCACAGATACGCAGTATTTT. Its protein product is CASSSGLAGVASTDTQYF.

The J gene is TRBJ2-5, the V gene TRBV28; 11 bases fit TRBD1. V trimming: 5 bases; J trimming: 4 bases; junction bases outside the gene matches: 3. The CDR3 has 14 amino acids. The germline V gene has CDR1 MDHEN and CDR2 SYDVKM. Here the CDR3 DNA reads TGTGCCAGCAGTGATGGACAGGGGGCAGAGACCCAGTACTTC. This encodes CASSDGQGAETQYF.

The chain joins TRBV9 to TRBJ1-2, with D maybe TRBD1 (5 bases). The V and J ends lost 3 bases and 4 bases respectively, with 19 bases between them. This CDR3 is 16 amino acids long. Germline values: CDR1 SGDLS, CDR2 YYNGEE. The CDR3 reads CASSGTRDDGPYGYTF. Written as DNA, the CDR3 is TGTGCCAGCAGCGGTACCCGGGACGACGGACCCTATGGCTACACCTTC.

This chain's CDR3 is CATSSLKGSLGDYEQYF. CDR3 nucleotide sequence: TGTGCCACCAGCAGTTTAAAGGGCAGCTTAGGGGACTACGAGCAGTACTTC. The chain uses TRBV15 and TRBJ2-7; a weak D match, TRBD1 (5 bases). In germline, CDR1 is LNHNV, CDR2 YYDKDF (reference sequence). The CDR3 contains 17 residues. V dropped 3 bases and J dropped 3 bases, with 21 bases sitting between them.

This clone was detected only once. The CDR3 sequence: CASSSLRANTGELFF. The CDR3 DNA reads TGTGCCAGCAGCTCCCTCCGGGCGAACACCGGGGAGCTGTTTTTT. The V and J genes are TRBV6-5 and TRBJ2-2; no firm D call. V lost 6 bases and J 0 bases, leaving 11 bases between the germline ends. The germline V gene encodes CDR1 MNHEY and CDR2 SVGAGI. The CDR3 totals 15 residues.

This chain connects TRBV4-2 to TRBJ2-7; weak D call: TRBD1 (6 bases). The CDR3 length is 15 residues. Trimming removed 0 bases at V and 1 base at J, with 10 bases between. CDR1 LGHNA and CDR2 YNFKEQ come from the germline V gene. CDR3 coding DNA: TGTGCCAGCAGCCAAGACAGGGGTCAGTCCTACGAGCAGTACTTC. Translation gives CASSQDRGQSYEQYF.

This clone has more than one count but fewer than ten. The rearrangement links TRBV11-2 to TRBJ2-1; TRBD1 might be the D (6 bases). Germline V gene lookup returns CDR1 SGHAT and CDR2 FQNNGV. Between the trimmed V and J ends, which lost 4 bases and 7 bases, there was a span of 8 bases. The CDR3 loop spans 12 amino acids. As DNA, the CDR3 is TGTGCCAGCAGCTCCACAGGGAATGAGCAGTTCTTC. Its translation is CASSSTGNEQFF.

V usage is TRBV27 and J usage is TRBJ2-7, with TRBD2 matching 8 bases. CDR3 length equals 16 residues. Germline loops: CDR1 MNHEY, CDR2 SMNVEV (reference sequence). V lost 7 bases, J lost 4 bases, and 15 bases stayed unmatched. The CDR3 sequence is CASTTNLGTSPYEQYF. For the CDR3, the DNA is TGTGCCAGCACCACTAATCTGGGGACTAGTCCTTACGAGCAGTACTTC.

CDR3 in amino acids: CASSLGPDSNQPQHF. CDR3 nucleotides: TGTGCCAGCAGTTTGGGGCCAGATAGCAATCAGCCCCAGCATTTT. J is TRBJ1-5 and V is TRBV27; maybe TRBD1 (5 bases). V was clipped by 3 bases and J by 0 bases, with 9 bases between them. This CDR3 is built from 15 residues. Germline values: CDR1 MNHEY, CDR2 SMNVEV (reference sequence).

This chain links TRBV6-1 with TRBJ2-1, with D unclear. This CDR3 is built from 11 residues. CDR1 is MNHNS and CDR2 is SASEGT in the germline V gene. V was cut by 7 bases and J by 7 bases, with 8 bases left in between. This CDR3 reads CASNQNNEQFF. The CDR3 DNA follows: TGTGCCAGCAATCAAAATAATGAGCAGTTCTTC.

V gene TRBV7-9 combines with J gene TRBJ1-5, with D hard to call. Germline V lookup: CDR1 SEHNR, CDR2 FQNEAQ (reference sequence). The germline V and J ends were trimmed by 1 base and 2 bases, with 12 bases remaining between them. The CDR3 sequence is 16 residues long. The CDR3 region is CASSLDGIPGNQPQHF. In nucleotides, the CDR3 is TGTGCCAGCAGCTTAGACGGGATCCCAGGCAATCAGCCCCAGCATTTT.

The chain joins TRBV4-1 to TRBJ1-3; D is uncertain. CDR3 size: 18 residues. Germline V lookup: CDR1 MGHRA, CDR2 YSYEKL. Trimming left V 0 bases short and J 0 bases short, with 15 bases between. CDR3 nucleotide sequence: TGCGCCAGCAGCCAAGAGGGAGAGGCAATTCACTCTGGAAACACCATATATTTT. It yields the protein CASSQEGEAIHSGNTIYF.

The chain joins TRBV2 to TRBJ1-5, with a possible D match to TRBD1 (5 bases). The CDR3 sequence is 18 residues long. Germline V gene data show CDR1 as SNHLY and CDR2 as FYNNEI. Trimming took 5 bases from V and 3 from J, leaving 23 bases between them. DNA of the CDR3: TGTGCCAGCAGTACGGCCAGGGCCATGGGTACTACCAATCAGCCCCAGCATTTT. Residues: CASSTARAMGTTNQPQHF.

As for this clone: This CDR3 is also generated by other DNA sequences in the sample. J is TRBJ1-2 and V is TRBV30; D is perhaps TRBD1 (5 bases). Germline loops: CDR1 GTSNPN, CDR2 SVGIG (reference sequence). CDR3 size: 13 residues. V was shortened by 3 bases and J by 11 bases, with 19 bases between the two germline ends. The CDR3 protein is CAWSPTDPEGYTF. The DNA of the CDR3 is TGTGCCTGGAGCCCCACGGACCCCGAGGGGTACACCTTC.

This clone occurred a few times. V is TRBV19 and J is TRBJ2-1; D is ambiguous. The CDR3 runs 14 residues. CDR1 and CDR2 from the germline V gene are LNHDA and SQIVND (reference sequence). V was shortened by 8 bases and J by 9 bases, with 20 bases between the two germline ends. CDR3 coding DNA: TGTGCCAGTGCCGGCCACACCCCTGAACTTGAGCAGTTCTTC. Encoded protein: CASAGHTPELEQFF. Full variable domain (rest looked up from reference TRBV19 and TRBJ2-1): DGGITQSPKYLFRKEGQNVTLSCEQNLNHDAMYWYRQDPGQGLRLIYYSQIVNDFQKGDIAEGYSVSREKKESFPLTVTSAQKNPTAFYLCASAGHTPELEQFFGPGTRLTVL.

V is TRBV6-1 and J is TRBJ2-7, with D possibly TRBD1 on 6 matching bases. With 10 bases removed from V and 9 bases from J, the gap between germline ends came to 22 bases. This CDR3 region has 13 residues. CDR1 is MNHNS, CDR2 SASEGT, per germline. The CDR3 here is CATWGPPGTGQYF. The CDR3 DNA follows: TGTGCCACCTGGGGGCCACCAGGAACAGGGCAGTACTTC.

This sequence joins TRBV4-1 and TRBJ2-1, with 9 bases that match TRBD2. The V segment lost 0 bases and the J segment 8 bases; nucleotides outside the gene matches: 20. Germline CDR1 reads MGHRA; CDR2 reads YSYEKL. There are 20 residues in the CDR3. CDR3 protein: CASSQEIPQGGLAGDDEQFF. The CDR3 DNA is TGCGCCAGCAGCCAAGAAATCCCCCAGGGAGGCTTAGCGGGAGACGATGAGCAGTTCTTC.

This chain joins TRBV6-1 and TRBJ2-7; D tentatively reads TRBD1 or TRBD2 (5 bases each). The V end lost 4 bases, the J end lost 5 bases, and 15 bases lay between the germline ends. CDR3 length equals 14 residues. Germline CDR1 reads MNHNS; CDR2 reads SASEGT. In nucleotides, the CDR3 is TGTGCCAGCAGTGGATTGGGACGGGGCCACGAGCAGTACTTC. Translation gives CASSGLGRGHEQYF.

J is TRBJ2-2 and V is TRBV4-1, with TRBD1 matching 7 bases. The V segment lost 4 bases and the J segment 0 bases; nucleotides outside the gene matches: 2. This CDR3 is 15 amino acids long. The germline V gene has CDR1 MGHRA and CDR2 YSYEKL. CDR3 residues: CASSPGTANTGELFF. The DNA for the CDR3 is TGCGCCAGCAGCCCCGGGACAGCGAACACCGGGGAGCTGTTTTTT.

This chain links TRBV28 with TRBJ1-5; no reliable D call. The CDR3 is made up of 14 amino acids. Germline CDR1 is MDHEN and CDR2 is SYDVKM. The V end lost 3 bases, the J end lost 9 bases, and 15 bases lay between the germline ends. The CDR3 bases are TGTGCCAGCAGTTTGCAAAACGAGCGCTGGCCCCAGCATTTT. The encoded protein is CASSLQNERWPQHF.

The CDR3 sequence: CASSDPGLGRTDTQYF. The CDR3 DNA sequence: TGCGCCAGCAGTGACCCGGGGCTAGGGAGGACAGATACGCAGTATTTT. This chain uses TRBV10-2 with TRBJ2-3; a possible D gene is TRBD2 (6 bases). Trimming took off 3 bases at V and 3 bases at J, with 16 bases between the two ends. In germline, CDR1 is WSHSY, CDR2 SAAADI. CDR3 length: 16 residues.

The V gene is TRBV9, the J gene TRBJ2-2; no reliable D call. The ends were cut back, 7 bases at V and 0 bases at J, with 7 bases in the middle. The germline V gene encodes CDR1 SGDLS and CDR2 YYNGEE. This CDR3 is built from 13 residues. The CDR3, as DNA: TGTGCCAGCCAACCCGCGAACACCGGGGAGCTGTTTTTT. Translating it yields CASQPANTGELFF.

The genes are TRBV6-5 and TRBJ2-5; possible D gene TRBD1, 6 bases. The length of the CDR3 is 15 residues. The V and J ends lost 6 bases and 1 base respectively, with 15 bases between them. Germline V gene sequence: CDR1 MNHEY, CDR2 SVGAGI. This chain's CDR3 is CASSPGQTFQETQYF. The CDR3 DNA is TGTGCCAGCAGCCCAGGACAGACCTTCCAAGAGACCCAGTACTTC.

The CDR3 region is CASRRSYPLTDTQYF. CDR3 DNA sequence: TGTGCCAGCAGAAGGTCGTACCCCCTCACAGATACGCAGTATTTT. The chain links TRBV28 to TRBJ2-3; no firm D call. The CDR3 consists of 15 residues. The germline V gene encodes CDR1 MDHEN and CDR2 SYDVKM. The germline V and J ends were trimmed by 6 bases and 2 bases, with 15 bases remaining between them.

This chain connects TRBV9 to TRBJ1-2; TRBD1 aligns across 8 bases. J was trimmed by 2 bases and V by 5 bases; bases with no gene match: 2. Germline CDR1 SGDLS, CDR2 YYNGEE. This CDR3 contains 13 residues. In DNA, the CDR3 is TGTGCCAGCAGGGGACAGGCGAACTATGGCTACACCTTC. Encoded protein: CASRGQANYGYTF. Complete variable domain (other parts from reference TRBV9 and TRBJ1-2): DSGVTQTPKHLITATGQRVTLRCSPRSGDLSVYWYQQSLDQGLQFLIQYYNGEERAKGNILERFSAQQFPDLHSELNLSSLELGDSALYFCASRGQANYGYTFGSGTRLTVV.

This clone was detected once. The rearrangement links TRBV27 to TRBJ2-7; D is uncertain. CDR3 size: 15 residues. V was pared by 1 base and J by 2 bases, with 12 bases between. Germline V lookup: CDR1 MNHEY, CDR2 SMNVEV (reference sequence). CDR3 amino acids: CASSLWASATYEQYF. The DNA for the CDR3 is TGTGCCAGCAGTTTATGGGCCTCCGCCACCTACGAGCAGTACTTC.

This chain uses TRBV7-6 with TRBJ1-1; D is possibly TRBD1 (5 bases). V shed 1 base and J shed 5 bases, with 20 bases lying between them. This CDR3 contains 17 residues. Germline V gene lookup returns CDR1 SGHVS and CDR2 FNYEAQ. CDR3 protein: CASSLDPGSPIFTEAFF. The CDR3 bases are TGTGCCAGCAGCTTAGATCCAGGGTCCCCAATTTTTACTGAAGCTTTCTTT. Variable domain in full (rest from reference TRBV7-6 and TRBJ1-1): GAGVSQSPRYKVTKRGQDVALRCDPISGHVSLYWYRQALGQGPEFLTYFNYEAQQDKSGLPNDRFSAERPEGSISTLTIQRTEQRDSAMYRCASSLDPGSPIFTEAFFGQGTRLTVV.

The V gene is TRBV13, the J gene TRBJ2-7; D may be TRBD2 (6 bases). CDR1 and CDR2 (germline): PRHDT, FYEKMQ (reference sequence). Trimming left V 5 bases short and J 5 bases short, with 22 bases between. This CDR3 region has 16 residues. As DNA, the CDR3 is TGTGCCAGCAGCCCCCGGGGGTGGGGGAGTTCCCACGAGCAGTACTTC. Its protein is CASSPRGWGSSHEQYF.

The table lists this clone with a count of one. V gene TRBV4-1 combines with J gene TRBJ2-1; TRBD1 matches 7 bases. With 0 bases clipped from V and 7 bases from J, the junction kept 6 bases outside the gene matches. The germline V gene has CDR1 MGHRA and CDR2 YSYEKL. The CDR3 loop spans 15 amino acids. CDR3 sequence (DNA): TGCGCCAGCAGCCAAGATGTGACAGGGAGTAATGAGCAGTTCTTC. Its translation is CASSQDVTGSNEQFF.